The clone carrying this TCR beta chain was counted a single time. The data were obtained in a study of blood T cell repertoires in COVID-19. Across the whole study: There were acute and convalescent COVID-19 samples, and they came from the United States, Italy and Spain. PBMCs, B-cell-depleted T cells, or T cells provided the cDNA or gDNA that made up the material.

Methods used by the authors: Reference gene primer amplification yielded estimated nucleated cell counts. The data were produced by immunoSEQ multiplex PCR, yet TCRdb's version contains in-frame clones alone and is incomplete. Clone size and V and J calls were adopted from that table, with D and trimming inferred from the DNA. The table has more than 70,000 clones, approximately 86% seen once. Germline V CDR1 and CDR2: SGHDT, YYEEEE. The V and J ends lost 4 bases and 2 bases respectively, with 13 bases between them. The CDR3 contains 16 residues. The sequence was collected from a woman of 80 years or more with acute or convalescent COVID-19. The rearrangement links TRBV5-6 to TRBJ2-6; D is possibly TRBD2 (7 bases). Material: peripheral blood. The CDR3, as DNA: TGTGCCAGCAGCCCGAGAGGGGGGGCTGGGGCCAACGTCCTGACTTTC. Its translation: CASSPRGGAGANVLTF. Full variable domain (remainder filled in from reference TRBV5-6 and TRBJ2-6): DAGVTQSPTHLIKTRGQQVTLRCSPKSGHDTVSWYQQALGQGPQFIFQYYEEEERQRGNFPDRFSGHQFPNYSSELNVNALLLGDSALYLCASSPRGGAGANVLTFGAGSRLTVL.